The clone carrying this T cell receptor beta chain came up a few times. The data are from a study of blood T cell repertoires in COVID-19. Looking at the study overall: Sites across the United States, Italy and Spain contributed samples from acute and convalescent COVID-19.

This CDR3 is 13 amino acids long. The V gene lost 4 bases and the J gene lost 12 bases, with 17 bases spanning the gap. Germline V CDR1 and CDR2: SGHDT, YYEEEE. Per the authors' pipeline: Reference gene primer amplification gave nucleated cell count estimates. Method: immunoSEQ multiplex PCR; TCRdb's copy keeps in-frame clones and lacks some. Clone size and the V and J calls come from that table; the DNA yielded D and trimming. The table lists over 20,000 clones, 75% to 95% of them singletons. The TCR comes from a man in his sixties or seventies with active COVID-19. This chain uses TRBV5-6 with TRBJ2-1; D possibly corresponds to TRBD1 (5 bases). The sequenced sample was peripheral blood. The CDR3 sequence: CASSPRTLRGQFF. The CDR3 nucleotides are TGTGCCAGCAGCCCCCGGACACTAAGGGGGCAGTTCTTC.